What follows are 21 T cell receptor beta chains derived from one specimen sequenced in a study of shared clonotypes between healthy human individuals. Naive CD8 cells lacked CD45RO and underwent positive selection for CCR7, leaving out terminally differentiated effector memory CD45RA+ cells. Only in-frame clones appear in the TCRdb table, and some are missing; sequencing was by immunoSEQ multiplex PCR. Of around 2,000,000 clones listed, about 92% are singletons. Input material: naive CD8+ T cells from PBMCs. Every receptor here comes from a man aged 18 to 30 in good health. Some clones in this sample may be carry-over from other donors' samples.

With regard to this clone: The identical CDR3 is also encoded by other nucleotide sequences in the sample. This chain links TRBV4-1 with TRBJ2-7; perhaps D is TRBD1 or TRBD2 (6 bases each). From germline, CDR1 is MGHRA and CDR2 YSYEKL. The CDR3 spans 15 residues. The V gene lost 4 bases and the J gene lost 0 bases, with 13 bases spanning the gap. CDR3 protein: CASSPRTGASYEQYF. The CDR3 coding sequence is TGCGCCAGCAGCCCACGGACGGGGGCCTCCTACGAGCAGTACTTC.

The chain carries TRBV11-2 and TRBJ1-6; D perhaps matches TRBD1 (6 bases). V dropped 2 bases and J dropped 4 bases, with 21 bases sitting between them. This CDR3 is 19 amino acids long. The germline V gene has CDR1 SGHAT and CDR2 FQNNGV. CDR3 residues: CASSLSQDPKGGYNSPLHF. The CDR3, as DNA: TGTGCCAGCAGCTTATCCCAAGACCCGAAAGGGGGGTATAATTCACCCCTCCACTTT.

This sequence joins TRBV4-1 and TRBJ2-2; D not certain. V lost 4 bases, J lost 7 bases, and 7 bases lay in between. Germline V gene lookup returns CDR1 MGHRA and CDR2 YSYEKL. The CDR3 totals 12 residues. The CDR3 DNA follows: TGCGCCAGCAGCCCCGCGGACGGGGAGCTGTTTTTT. It is translated as CASSPADGELFF.

V gene TRBV27 combines with J gene TRBJ2-1; TRBD2 agrees at 12 bases. Germline trimming cut 5 bases from V and 7 bases from J; bases unmatched to any gene: 9. CDR3 size: 16 residues. Germline V gene lookup returns CDR1 MNHEY and CDR2 SMNVEV (reference sequence). The CDR3 spells CASSPLAGGPGNEQFF. Here the CDR3 DNA reads TGTGCCAGCAGTCCCCTAGCGGGAGGGCCGGGGAATGAGCAGTTCTTC.

This chain joins TRBV7-9 and TRBJ2-3; 7 bases are a match to TRBD1. The CDR3 extends over 16 amino acids. Germline loops: CDR1 SEHNR, CDR2 FQNEAQ (reference sequence). The V gene end was trimmed by 3 bases and the J gene end by 1 base; junction bases not matched to a gene: 7. CDR3 in amino acids: CASSFPGTDGTDTQYF. CDR3 nucleotide sequence: TGTGCCAGCAGCTTCCCCGGGACAGACGGCACAGATACGCAGTATTTT.

The chain is built from TRBV29-1 and TRBJ1-2; no firm D call. The germline V gene has CDR1 SQVTM and CDR2 ANQGSEA. This CDR3 contains 13 residues. Trimming pared 4 bases from V and 5 bases from J, leaving 14 bases between. CDR3: CSVAPGTNYGYTF. CDR3 DNA: TGCAGCGTTGCCCCAGGAACAAATTATGGCTACACCTTC.

This chain links TRBV5-1 with TRBJ2-1; 8 nucleotides match TRBD2. The CDR3 sequence is 14 residues long. The V gene's germline CDR1 is SGHRS and CDR2 YFSETQ. Trimming took 6 bases from V and 8 from J; bases not matched to a gene: 10. For the CDR3, the DNA is TGCGCCAGCAAACTAGCGGTTGGGATGGATGAGCAGTTCTTC. Residues: CASKLAVGMDEQFF.

The chain joins TRBV15 to TRBJ1-2; D possibly corresponds to TRBD1 (6 bases). The V gene's germline CDR1 is LNHNV and CDR2 YYDKDF (reference sequence). Deletions cut 0 bases from V and 3 bases from J, with 11 bases between. The CDR3 is 15 residues long. The CDR3 nucleotides read TGTGCCACCAGCAGAGACAGGGGATTACACTATGGCTACACCTTC. Translated, it gives CATSRDRGLHYGYTF.

V usage is TRBV19 and J usage is TRBJ2-1; D ambiguous. The V end was cut by 3 bases, the J end by 5 bases, with 8 bases between. CDR3 length: 13 residues. Germline assignment: CDR1 LNHDA and CDR2 SQIVND (reference sequence). CDR3 loop: CASSMGGNNEQFF. CDR3 in DNA: TGTGCCAGTAGTATGGGCGGAAACAATGAGCAGTTCTTC.

In its sample, this clone was seen once. The chain employs TRBV9 and TRBJ1-2, with 8 nucleotides matching TRBD1. This CDR3 spans 15 amino acids. V was clipped by 3 bases and J by 3 bases; unmatched bases: 7. The germline CDR1 and CDR2 sequences are SGDLS and YYNGEE. The CDR3 region has the DNA TGTGCCAGCAGCGGCTGGACAGGGTCCCACTATGGCTACACCTTC. Its translation is CASSGWTGSHYGYTF. Combining the CDR3 with reference TRBV9 and TRBJ1-2 gives the whole variable domain DSGVTQTPKHLITATGQRVTLRCSPRSGDLSVYWYQQSLDQGLQFLIQYYNGEERAKGNILERFSAQQFPDLHSELNLSSLELGDSALYFCASSGWTGSHYGYTFGSGTRLTVV.

The chain combines TRBV9 with TRBJ1-2; 8 bases fit TRBD1. The junction had 7 bases not matched to a gene; V was cut back by 4 bases and J by 5 bases. This CDR3 is 14 amino acids long. CDR1 is SGDLS and CDR2 is YYNGEE in the germline V gene. CDR3 protein: CASSPGTGYYGYTF. The DNA for the CDR3 is TGTGCCAGCAGCCCAGGGACAGGCTATTATGGCTACACCTTC.

In this sample, this clone turned up a few times. This CDR3 is CASSIGSDGTEAFF. The CDR3 nucleotides are TGTGCCAGTAGTATTGGGTCAGACGGGACTGAAGCTTTCTTT. The rearrangement links TRBV19 to TRBJ1-1; no clear D. The V end was cut by 3 bases, the J end by 5 bases, with 13 bases between. CDR1 and CDR2 (germline): LNHDA, SQIVND (reference sequence). This CDR3 is 14 amino acids long.

This clone was counted once. The rearrangement links TRBV5-1 to TRBJ1-1; possibly TRBD1 for D (6 bases). Between the trimmed V and J ends, which lost 4 bases and 3 bases, there was a span of 16 bases. The germline CDR1 and CDR2 sequences are SGHRS and YFSETQ. The CDR3 totals 15 residues. This chain's CDR3 is CASSVGRGRDTEAFF. The CDR3 bases are TGCGCCAGCAGCGTCGGGAGGGGGAGGGACACTGAAGCTTTCTTT.

The rearrangement links TRBV4-1 to TRBJ2-1; D is undetermined. V was shortened by 0 bases and J by 10 bases, with 7 bases between the two germline ends. The CDR3 runs to 12 residues. Germline V gene lookup returns CDR1 MGHRA and CDR2 YSYEKL. The CDR3 DNA reads as TGCGCCAGCAGCCAAGATTTGCGGGAGCAGTTCTTC. As protein: CASSQDLREQFF.

The count of this clone is one. J is TRBJ1-2 and V is TRBV19, with D perhaps TRBD1 (6 bases). V lost 1 base and J 3 bases, leaving 12 bases between the germline ends. Germline loops: CDR1 LNHDA, CDR2 SQIVND (reference sequence). The CDR3 length is 15 residues. The CDR3 reads CASSIGSGADYGYTF. CDR3 DNA sequence: TGTGCCAGTAGTATAGGGTCGGGGGCGGACTATGGCTACACCTTC.

This clone has only one observation. This chain links TRBV9 with TRBJ2-5, with a tentative D call TRBD1 (5 bases). The germline V gene has CDR1 SGDLS and CDR2 YYNGEE. V lost 3 bases, J lost 5 bases, and 17 bases lay in between. This CDR3 spans 15 amino acids. The CDR3 region is CASSELQGGGETQYF. The CDR3 nucleotides read TGTGCCAGCAGCGAGCTTCAGGGTGGTGGGGAGACCCAGTACTTC.

The chain employs TRBV11-2 and TRBJ2-7; unclear D gene. CDR1 is SGHAT, CDR2 FQNNGV, per germline. The CDR3 covers 11 residues. Trimming cost V 10 bases and J 7 bases, with 14 bases left between them. For the CDR3, the DNA is TGTGCCATCCGCCGTGGTTCGGAGCAGTACTTC. Amino acids: CAIRRGSEQYF.

The chain uses TRBV29-1 and TRBJ2-1, with TRBD2 as a possible D gene (5 bases). There are 11 residues in the CDR3. Trimming shortened V by 5 bases and J by 8 bases, and 10 bases separated the two germline ends. The V gene's germline CDR1 is SQVTM and CDR2 ANQGSEA. The CDR3 coding sequence is TGCAGCGTTCCTCCGGAGGATGAGCAGTTCTTC. Its translation is CSVPPEDEQFF.

V usage is TRBV5-3 and J usage is TRBJ2-5, with no clear D. TRBV5-3 has ORF status, its function being uncertain. V shed 5 bases and J shed 3 bases, with 17 bases lying between them. There are 15 residues in the CDR3. The chain's CDR3 is CARRCGSASKETQYF. The CDR3 bases are TGTGCCAGAAGGTGTGGCAGCGCGTCGAAAGAGACCCAGTACTTC.

As to this clone: A read error may account for a junction end that differs from germline. The chain recombines TRBV10-3 with TRBJ1-1; D remains ambiguous. The CDR3 extends over 11 amino acids. In germline, CDR1 is ENHRY, CDR2 SYGVKD. Written as DNA, the CDR3 is TGTGCCAGCAGTCCCGGGAGTGAAGCTTTCTTT. Its translation: CASSPGSEAFF.

The V gene is TRBV10-2, the J gene TRBJ1-1; a possible D gene is TRBD1 (5 bases). Per the germline V gene, CDR1 is WSHSY and CDR2 is SAAADI. Trimming cost V 8 bases and J 0 bases, with 13 bases left between them. CDR3 size: 14 residues. The CDR3 loop is CASRQRGMNTEAFF. As DNA, the CDR3 is TGCGCCAGCCGGCAACGGGGCATGAACACTGAAGCTTTCTTT.